The source of this T cell receptor (beta chain) is a study of naive and memory T cell subsets. Sequential positive selection took CD4 T cells first, then CD8 T cells. Cells stained for CD3, CD4, CD8, CD45RA, CD27 and viability were sorted into four CD45RA/CD27 subsets. This clonotype showed up just a few times. What it binds is unknown. An equimolar mix of two oligonucleotides served as the beta constant-region primer for TRBC1 and TRBC2. Nested alpha and beta constant-region primers with the SP2 primer drove four PCR rounds on ligated cDNA. TCRdb re-analysed the UMI-ligation and nested PCR reads in MiXCR, keeping a single row per CDR3 protein. Of over 20,000 distinct CDR3 sequences in the sample, roughly 9.1% are singletons; the top ten hold around a fifth. The germline CDR1 and CDR2 sequences are MDHEN and SYDVKM. The CDR3 extends over 16 amino acids. V lost 3 bases and J lost 7; bases outside the gene matches: 11.

Study-level points and caveats: Gini index rose across naive, CM, EM and EMRA in CD4 and CD8.

The chain couples TRBV28 to TRBJ2-1, with 8 bases lining up with TRBD1. The clonotype originates from a human donor in good health. What was sequenced was central memory CD8+ T cells from blood. In DNA, the CDR3 is TGTGCCAGCAGTTTTTCAGGAACAGGGGGATGGAATGAGCAGTTCTTC. Amino acids: CASSFSGTGGWNEQFF. The variable domain in full, completed from reference TRBV28 and TRBJ2-1, reads DVKVTQSSRYLVKRTGEKVFLECVQDMDHENMFWYRQDPGLGLRLIYFSYDVKMKEKGDIPEGYSVSREKKERFSLILESASTNQTSMYLCASSFSGTGGWNEQFFGPGTRLTVL.